Presented here are 31 T cell receptor beta chains from one specimen sequenced in a study of blood T cell repertoires in COVID-19. Clones were read by immunoSEQ multiplex PCR, and TCRdb kept only the in-frame ones, dropping some. The sample shows about 35,000 clones, 70% to 90% of them seen only once. Sequencing was done on a sample of peripheral blood. The receptors stem from a human donor in a cohort sampled during active or convalescent COVID-19. The donor label of this sample is uncertain.

The rearrangement joins TRBV30 to TRBJ2-1; D call uncertain. Trimming cost V 1 base and J 2 bases, with 12 bases left between them. CDR3 length: 15 amino acids. Per the germline V gene, CDR1 is GTSNPN and CDR2 is SVGIG (reference sequence). The CDR3 spells CAWSGAAFPYNEQFF. The CDR3 DNA reads TGTGCCTGGAGTGGGGCAGCCTTTCCCTACAATGAGCAGTTCTTC.

CDR3 protein: CASRPGQAGNGELFF. DNA of the CDR3: TGTGCCAGCAGACCGGGACAGGCGGGTAACGGGGAGCTGTTTTTT. The chain couples TRBV6-5 to TRBJ2-2, with 8 bases identical to TRBD1. The CDR3 runs to 15 residues. Germline V lookup: CDR1 MNHEY, CDR2 SVGAGI. V trimming: 6 bases; J trimming: 7 bases; junction bases outside the gene matches: 10.

The V and J genes are TRBV12-5 and TRBJ1-5; 8 bases are shared with TRBD1. Unmatched junction bases numbered 7, after V lost 3 bases and J lost 6 bases. Germline V gene data show CDR1 as LGHNT and CDR2 as FRNRAP. This CDR3 contains 15 residues. The CDR3 coding sequence is TGTGCTAGTGGTTTAGGGACAGGTTATAGTCAGCCCCAGCATTTT. Translated, it gives CASGLGTGYSQPQHF.

This chain joins TRBV7-2 and TRBJ1-2, with 8 bases that match TRBD1. The trim removed 5 bases at V and 4 bases at J, leaving 9 bases unmatched. The CDR3 length is 15 residues. Germline V gene lookup returns CDR1 SGHTA and CDR2 FQGNSA. The DNA of the CDR3 is TGTGCCAGCAGCACAGGACAGGGAAAGGTCTATGGCTACACCTTC. Encoded protein: CASSTGQGKVYGYTF. Supplemented by reference TRBV7-2 and TRBJ1-2, the full variable domain reads GAGVSQSPSNKVTEKGKDVELRCDPISGHTALYWYRQSLGQGLEFLIYFQGNSAPDKSGLPSDRFSAERTGGSVSTLTIQRTQQEDSAVYLCASSTGQGKVYGYTFGSGTRLTVV.

The chain employs TRBV5-6 and TRBJ1-3; maybe TRBD1 (6 bases). Germline V CDR1 and CDR2: SGHDT, YYEEEE. The germline V and J ends were trimmed by 3 bases and 1 base, with 11 bases remaining between them. This CDR3 is built from 15 residues. The CDR3 protein is CASSSPTGSGNTIYF. The DNA for the CDR3 is TGTGCCAGCAGCTCTCCGACAGGATCTGGAAACACCATATATTTT.

This rearrangement joins TRBV2 to TRBJ1-2, with D tentatively TRBD1 (6 bases). V was cut by 6 bases and J by 6 bases, with 8 bases left in between. This CDR3 is 11 amino acids long. The germline V gene has CDR1 SNHLY and CDR2 FYNNEI. The CDR3 DNA is TGTGCCAGCAGCGACAGGAATGGCTACACCTTC. Translation: CASSDRNGYTF.

The V gene is TRBV2, the J gene TRBJ2-2; D perhaps matches TRBD1 (5 bases). This CDR3 is 15 amino acids long. Trimming took off 2 bases at V and 2 bases at J, with 9 bases between the two ends. Germline V lookup: CDR1 SNHLY, CDR2 FYNNEI. CDR3 in amino acids: CASSELGLNTGELFF. CDR3 in DNA: TGTGCCAGCAGTGAACTGGGGCTAAACACCGGGGAGCTGTTTTTT.

The rearrangement links TRBV3-1 (or the pseudogene TRBV3-2) to TRBJ1-1; D remains unclear. The CDR3 covers 12 residues. Germline CDR1 LGHDT, CDR2 YNNKEL (reference sequence). The germline V and J ends were trimmed by 10 bases and 4 bases, with 13 bases remaining between them. The CDR3 bases are TGTGCCACCACCGGGTCTGGCACTGAAGCTTTCTTT. This gives the protein CATTGSGTEAFF.

The chain combines TRBV20-1 with TRBJ2-1; 8 nucleotides match TRBD2. J lost 9 bases, V lost 3 bases, and 10 bases had no gene match. CDR3 length: 14 amino acids. The germline CDR1 and CDR2 sequences are DFQATT and SNEGSKA (reference sequence). The CDR3 region is CSASFGRVSGEQFF. DNA for the CDR3: TGCAGTGCTAGTTTCGGGAGGGTAAGCGGTGAGCAGTTCTTC.

This clone was counted between two and nine times. The chain couples TRBV6-5 to TRBJ1-2, with TRBD1 matching 10 bases. The CDR3 is 14 amino acids. The trim removed 0 bases at V and 7 bases at J, leaving 2 bases unmatched. Per germline, CDR1 MNHEY and CDR2 SVGAGI. DNA for the CDR3: TGTGCCAGCAGTTACTCGACAGGGGGCTTTGGCTACACCTTC. As protein: CASSYSTGGFGYTF.

The chain recombines TRBV19 with TRBJ2-5; 14 bases agree with TRBD2. Germline CDR1 and CDR2: LNHDA and SQIVND (reference sequence). The V and J ends lost 4 bases and 1 base, in that order; junction bases with no gene match: 5. CDR3 length: 17 amino acids. Here the CDR3 DNA reads TGTGCCAGTAGTAGGCGCGGGACTAGCGGGGGCCAAGAGACCCAGTACTTC. Its translation is CASSRRGTSGGQETQYF.

The genes are TRBV11-2 and TRBJ2-7; D is perhaps TRBD2 (6 bases). From germline, CDR1 is SGHAT and CDR2 FQNNGV. The CDR3 is 15 amino acids. V lost 0 bases and J lost 3, with 12 bases in between. The CDR3 sequence: CASSLEGLAYYEQYF. CDR3 sequence (DNA): TGTGCCAGCAGCTTAGAGGGACTCGCCTACTACGAGCAGTACTTC.

The CDR3: CASSATDGTEAFF. CDR3 DNA: TGTGCCAGCAGCGCGACAGACGGCACTGAAGCTTTCTTT. The V gene is TRBV6-4, the J gene TRBJ1-1, with D tentatively TRBD1 (5 bases). This CDR3 is built from 13 residues. V was trimmed by 6 bases and J by 4 bases, leaving 12 bases between them. Germline-derived CDR1 and CDR2 are MRHNA and SNTAGT.

V gene TRBV6-2 or TRBV6-3 combines with J gene TRBJ1-2; D gene ambiguous. Germline V gene lookup returns CDR1 MNHEY and CDR2 SVGEGT. V gave up 6 bases and J gave up 4 bases, with 12 bases separating them. The CDR3 sequence is 13 residues long. In DNA, the CDR3 is TGTGCCAGCAGCCCTTCCGGGATCTATGGCTACACCTTC. It specifies CASSPSGIYGYTF.

This chain uses TRBV7-9 with TRBJ2-7, with TRBD2 matching 10 bases. Germline V lookup: CDR1 SEHNR, CDR2 FQNEAQ (reference sequence). CDR3 size: 15 residues. Losses at the gene ends were 5 bases for V and 3 bases for J; bases not matched to a gene: 7. CDR3 amino acids: CASSPGTSVNYEQYF. The DNA for the CDR3 is TGTGCCAGCAGCCCCGGGACTAGCGTAAACTACGAGCAGTACTTC.

This chain connects TRBV5-1 to TRBJ2-2, with 11 bases aligning to TRBD2. Trimming took 1 base from V and 4 from J; bases not matched to a gene: 6. The germline CDR1 and CDR2 sequences are SGHRS and YFSETQ. This CDR3 has 17 amino acids. The CDR3 sequence is CASSLTSGSLLTGELFF. CDR3 DNA: TGCGCCAGCAGCTTGACTAGCGGGAGCCTTCTCACCGGGGAGCTGTTTTTT.

This chain uses TRBV7-2 with TRBJ1-1; unclear D gene. Trimming shortened V by 2 bases and J by 1 base, and 11 bases separated the two germline ends. This CDR3 has 15 residues. The germline V gene has CDR1 SGHTA and CDR2 FQGNSA. The CDR3 bases are TGTGCCAGCAGCTTAAGGCTAGGAGAGAACACTGAAGCTTTCTTT. Its translation is CASSLRLGENTEAFF.

The chain has TRBV18 and TRBJ1-2, with D possibly being TRBD1 (5 bases). Trimming took 6 bases from V and 10 from J, leaving 27 bases between them. The CDR3 totals 16 residues. Germline CDR1 reads KGHSH; CDR2 reads LQKENI. The CDR3 coding sequence is TGTGCCAGCTCCCAGTCGACAGCTTCTATCTCAAGTGACTACACCTTC. Its translation is CASSQSTASISSDYTF.

The V gene is TRBV7-2, the J gene TRBJ2-7; D not certain. Germline loops: CDR1 SGHTA, CDR2 FQGNSA. V was cut by 4 bases and J by 0 bases, with 7 bases left in between. This CDR3 contains 13 residues. The CDR3, as DNA: TGTGCCAGCAGCTCCATAGCCTCCTACGAGCAGTACTTC. This codes for CASSSIASYEQYF. Complete variable domain (other parts from reference TRBV7-2 and TRBJ2-7): GAGVSQSPSNKVTEKGKDVELRCDPISGHTALYWYRQSLGQGLEFLIYFQGNSAPDKSGLPSDRFSAERTGGSVSTLTIQRTQQEDSAVYLCASSSIASYEQYFGPGTRLTVT.

The rearrangement uses TRBV14 and TRBJ2-1; 9 nucleotides align to TRBD1. The V segment lost 1 base and the J segment 0 bases; nucleotides outside the gene matches: 4. Germline loops: CDR1 SGHDN, CDR2 FVKESK. The CDR3 extends over 17 amino acids. In DNA, the CDR3 is TGTGCCAGCAGCCAAGGGCCGGGACAGGGCTCCTACAATGAGCAGTTCTTC. Amino acid sequence: CASSQGPGQGSYNEQFF.

V gene TRBV4-3 combines with J gene TRBJ1-1, with TRBD1 as a possible D gene (6 bases). The germline V gene has CDR1 LGHNA and CDR2 YSLEER. Trimming removed 0 bases at V and 4 bases at J, with 15 bases between. This CDR3 region has 16 residues. CDR3 nucleotides: TGCGCCAGCAGCCAAGAGAGCTCCGTCAGGGGCACTGAAGCTTTCTTT. This codes for CASSQESSVRGTEAFF.

The V call is TRBV9, the J call TRBJ2-7; TRBD2 matches 7 bases. Trimming cost V 4 bases and J 1 base; bases outside gene matches: 2. The CDR3 totals 13 residues. Per germline, CDR1 SGDLS and CDR2 YYNGEE. CDR3 bases: TGTGCCAGCAGCTCCGGGGGGTCCTACGAGCAGTACTTC. This codes for CASSSGGSYEQYF. Supplemented by reference TRBV9 and TRBJ2-7, the full variable domain reads DSGVTQTPKHLITATGQRVTLRCSPRSGDLSVYWYQQSLDQGLQFLIQYYNGEERAKGNILERFSAQQFPDLHSELNLSSLELGDSALYFCASSSGGSYEQYFGPGTRLTVT.

This chain uses TRBV12-5 with TRBJ2-1; D possibly corresponds to TRBD1 (6 bases). Germline CDR1 and CDR2: LGHNT and FRNRAP. V was clipped by 5 bases and J by 0 bases, with 11 bases between them. This CDR3 region has 15 residues. CDR3 nucleotide sequence: TGTGCTAGTGGTCTGGGGGCCGGCTCCTACAATGAGCAGTTCTTC. This encodes CASGLGAGSYNEQFF.

This chain links TRBV11-3 with TRBJ2-7, with D possibly being TRBD1 (5 bases). There are 13 residues in the CDR3. CDR1 is SGHNT and CDR2 is YENEEA in the germline V gene. Between the trimmed V and J ends, which lost 3 bases and 6 bases, there was a span of 12 bases. The CDR3 spells CASSFSQGGEQYF. For the CDR3, the DNA is TGTGCCAGCAGCTTTTCCCAGGGTGGCGAGCAGTACTTC.

The chain combines TRBV4-1 with TRBJ2-2; the D is unclear. The CDR3 is 14 amino acids. Trimming took 4 bases from V and 7 from J, leaving 13 bases between them. From germline, CDR1 is MGHRA and CDR2 YSYEKL. CDR3 DNA: TGCGCCAGCAGCCTCCCCGAGAGTGTCGGGGAGCTGTTTTTT. Its protein product is CASSLPESVGELFF.

The chain couples TRBV27 to TRBJ2-1; 9 bases map to TRBD2. With 6 bases clipped from V and 4 bases from J, the junction kept 7 bases outside the gene matches. The length of the CDR3 is 15 residues. The germline CDR1 and CDR2 sequences are MNHEY and SMNVEV (reference sequence). The DNA of the CDR3 is TGTGCCAGCAGACCGGGGGCGGGAGGGTACAATGAGCAGTTCTTC. Encoded protein: CASRPGAGGYNEQFF.

In DNA form, the CDR3 reads TGTGCCAGCAGCTTAATGGGAAGGGGACAGCCCCAGCATTTT. It specifies CASSLMGRGQPQHF. The J gene is TRBJ1-5, the V gene TRBV7-2; TRBD1 is a possible D gene (5 bases). The germline V gene has CDR1 SGHTA and CDR2 FQGNSA. V was pared by 2 bases and J by 7 bases, with 12 bases between. The CDR3 consists of 14 residues.

The sample holds a few counts of this clone. The same CDR3 can be traced to other DNA sequences in this sample. The genes are TRBV27 and TRBJ1-3, with D possibly TRBD1 on 6 matching bases. Germline V gene data show CDR1 as MNHEY and CDR2 as SMNVEV (reference sequence). V shed 6 bases and J shed 2 bases, with 14 bases lying between them. The CDR3 has 15 residues. CDR3 in amino acids: CASRGGTKTGNTIYF. The CDR3 coding sequence is TGTGCCAGCAGGGGGGGGACAAAGACTGGAAACACCATATATTTT.

This clone was counted many times. J is TRBJ1-5 and V is TRBV29-1; possibly TRBD1 for D (6 bases). CDR1 is SQVTM and CDR2 is ANQGSEA in the germline V gene. CDR3 size: 15 residues. The V end was cut by 4 bases, the J end by 2 bases, with 15 bases between. This CDR3 reads CSVAGTQGGNQPQHF. CDR3 coding DNA: TGCAGCGTTGCCGGGACACAAGGTGGCAATCAGCCCCAGCATTTT.

The chain joins TRBV27 to TRBJ1-4; D is unresolved. CDR1 MNHEY and CDR2 SMNVEV come from the germline V gene (reference sequence). V dropped 6 bases and J dropped 5 bases, with 19 bases sitting between them. This CDR3 has 16 amino acids. The CDR3 region is CASRIYSGAPNEKLFF. As DNA, the CDR3 is TGTGCCAGCAGGATTTATAGCGGAGCTCCGAATGAAAAACTGTTTTTT. The complete variable domain, with remaining parts taken from reference TRBV27 and TRBJ1-4, reads EAQVTQNPRYLITVTGKKLTVTCSQNMNHEYMSWYRQDPGLGLRQIYYSMNVEVTDKGDVPEGYKVSRKEKRNFPLILESPSPNQTSLYFCASRIYSGAPNEKLFFGSGTQLSVL.

The chain has TRBV30 and TRBJ2-7; 7 bases agree with TRBD1. The CDR3 has 12 residues. The V and J ends lost 8 bases and 6 bases, in that order; junction bases with no gene match: 10. Germline V CDR1 and CDR2: GTSNPN, SVGIG (reference sequence). DNA of the CDR3: TGTGCCCGTGGACAGGTCCCTGGCGAGCAGTACTTC. This gives the protein CARGQVPGEQYF.